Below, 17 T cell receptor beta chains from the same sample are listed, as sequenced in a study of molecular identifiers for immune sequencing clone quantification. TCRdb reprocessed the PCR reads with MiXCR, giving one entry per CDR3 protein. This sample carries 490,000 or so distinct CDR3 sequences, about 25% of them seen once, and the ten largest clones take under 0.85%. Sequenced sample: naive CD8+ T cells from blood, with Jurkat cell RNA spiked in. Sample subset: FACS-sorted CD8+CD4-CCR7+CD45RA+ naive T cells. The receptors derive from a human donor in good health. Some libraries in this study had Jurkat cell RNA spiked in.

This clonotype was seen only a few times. The CDR3 protein is CASSPSADRSREQYF. The CDR3 DNA follows: TGTGCCAGCAGCCCGTCCGCGGACAGGTCGAGAGAGCAGTACTTC. The J gene is TRBJ2-7, the V gene TRBV12-3 or TRBV12-4, with 7 bases identical to TRBD1. J gave up 7 bases and V 6 bases, and 15 bases lay outside the gene matches. CDR3 length: 15 amino acids.

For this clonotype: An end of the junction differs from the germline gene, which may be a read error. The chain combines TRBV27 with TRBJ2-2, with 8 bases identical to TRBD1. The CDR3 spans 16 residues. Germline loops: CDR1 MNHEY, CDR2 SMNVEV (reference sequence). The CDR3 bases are TGTGCCAGCAGAGCCGGACAGGGCTTAAGGACCGGGGAGCCGTTTTTT. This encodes CASRAGQGLRTGEPFF.

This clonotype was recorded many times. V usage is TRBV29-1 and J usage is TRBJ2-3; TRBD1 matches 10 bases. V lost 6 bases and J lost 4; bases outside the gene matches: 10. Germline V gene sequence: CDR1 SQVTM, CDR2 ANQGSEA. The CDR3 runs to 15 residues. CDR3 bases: TGCAGCGTAGTTGGGGACAGGGGCTATTCAGATACGCAGTATTTT. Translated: CSVVGDRGYSDTQYF.

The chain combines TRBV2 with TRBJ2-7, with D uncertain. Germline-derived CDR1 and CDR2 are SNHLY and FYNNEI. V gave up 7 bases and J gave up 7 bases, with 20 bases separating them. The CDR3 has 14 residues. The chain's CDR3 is CASNPRLGFREQYF. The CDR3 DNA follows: TGTGCCAGCAATCCGAGACTGGGGTTTCGGGAGCAGTACTTC. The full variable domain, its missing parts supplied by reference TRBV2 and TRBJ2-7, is EPEVTQTPSHQVTQMGQEVILRCVPISNHLYFYWYRQILGQKVEFLVSFYNNEISEKSEIFDDQFSVERPDGSNFTLKIRSTKLEDSAMYFCASNPRLGFREQYFGPGTRLTVT.

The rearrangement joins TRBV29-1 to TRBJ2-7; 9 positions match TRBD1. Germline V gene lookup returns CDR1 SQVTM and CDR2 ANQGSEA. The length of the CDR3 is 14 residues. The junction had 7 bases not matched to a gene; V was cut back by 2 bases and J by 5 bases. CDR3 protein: CSVELGTGSHEQYF. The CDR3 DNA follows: TGCAGCGTTGAATTGGGGACAGGGTCCCACGAGCAGTACTTC.

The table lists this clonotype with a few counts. The CDR3 sequence: CASIIQGFNQPQHF. The CDR3 bases are TGTGCCAGCATCATACAGGGATTTAATCAGCCCCAGCATTTT. V is TRBV28 and J is TRBJ1-5; D is possibly TRBD1 (6 bases). With 7 bases removed from V and 4 bases from J, the gap between germline ends came to 14 bases. This CDR3 is 14 amino acids long. CDR1 is MDHEN, CDR2 SYDVKM, per germline. The variable domain in full, completed from reference TRBV28 and TRBJ1-5, reads DVKVTQSSRYLVKRTGEKVFLECVQDMDHENMFWYRQDPGLGLRLIYFSYDVKMKEKGDIPEGYSVSREKKERFSLILESASTNQTSMYLCASIIQGFNQPQHFGDGTRLSIL.

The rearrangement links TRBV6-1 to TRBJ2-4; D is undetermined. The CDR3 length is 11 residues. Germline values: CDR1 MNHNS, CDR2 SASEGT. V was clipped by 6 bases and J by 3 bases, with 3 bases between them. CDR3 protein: CASRGKNIQYF. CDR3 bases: TGTGCCAGCAGGGGCAAAAACATTCAGTACTTC.

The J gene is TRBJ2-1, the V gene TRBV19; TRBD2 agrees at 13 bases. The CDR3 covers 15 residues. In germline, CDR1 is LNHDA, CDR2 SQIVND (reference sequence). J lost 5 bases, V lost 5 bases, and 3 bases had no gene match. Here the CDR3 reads CASSRGTSGNNEQFF. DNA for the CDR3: TGTGCCAGTAGTCGCGGGACTAGCGGGAACAATGAGCAGTTCTTC.

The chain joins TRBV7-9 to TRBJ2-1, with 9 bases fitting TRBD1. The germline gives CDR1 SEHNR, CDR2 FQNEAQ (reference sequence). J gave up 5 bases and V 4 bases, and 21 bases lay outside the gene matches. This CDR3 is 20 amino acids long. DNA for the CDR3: TGTGCCAGCAGCTCCACCCAGATTACAGGGGGCCATGGGTCCCACAATGAGCAGTTCTTC. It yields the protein CASSSTQITGGHGSHNEQFF.

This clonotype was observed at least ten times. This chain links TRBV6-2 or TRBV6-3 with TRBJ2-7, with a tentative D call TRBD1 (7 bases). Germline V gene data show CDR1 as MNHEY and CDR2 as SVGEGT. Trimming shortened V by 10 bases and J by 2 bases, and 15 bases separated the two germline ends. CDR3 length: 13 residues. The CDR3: CAIGGGPPYEQYF. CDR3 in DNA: TGTGCCATCGGAGGGGGCCCGCCCTACGAGCAGTACTTC.

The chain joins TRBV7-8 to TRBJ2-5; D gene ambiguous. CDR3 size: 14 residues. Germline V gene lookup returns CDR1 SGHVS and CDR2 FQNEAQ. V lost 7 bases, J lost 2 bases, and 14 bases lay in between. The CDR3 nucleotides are TGTGCCAGCACAAGTCAGACCGAACAAGAGACCCAGTACTTC. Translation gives CASTSQTEQETQYF. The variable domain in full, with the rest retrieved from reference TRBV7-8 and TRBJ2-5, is GAGVSQSPRYKVAKRGQDVALRCDPISGHVSLFWYQQALGQGPEFLTYFQNEAQLDKSGLPSDRFFAERPEGSVSTLKIQRTQQEDSAVYLCASTSQTEQETQYFGPGTRLLVL.

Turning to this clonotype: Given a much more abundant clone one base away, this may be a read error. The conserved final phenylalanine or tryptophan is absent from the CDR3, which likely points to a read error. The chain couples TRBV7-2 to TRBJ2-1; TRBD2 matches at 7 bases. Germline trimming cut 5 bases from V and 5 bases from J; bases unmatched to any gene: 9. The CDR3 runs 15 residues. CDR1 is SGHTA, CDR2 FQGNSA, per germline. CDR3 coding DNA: TGTGCCAGCAGCCTTACTAGCGCACTTAACAATGAGCAGTTCATC. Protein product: CASSLTSALNNEQFI.

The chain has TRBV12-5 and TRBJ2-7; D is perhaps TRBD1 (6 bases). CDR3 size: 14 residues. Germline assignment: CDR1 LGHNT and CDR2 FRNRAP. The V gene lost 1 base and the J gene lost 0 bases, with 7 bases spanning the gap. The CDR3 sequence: CASGLGDTSYEQYF. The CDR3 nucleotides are TGTGCTAGTGGTTTGGGGGACACCTCCTACGAGCAGTACTTC. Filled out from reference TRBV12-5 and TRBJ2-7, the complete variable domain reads DARVTQTPRHKVTEMGQEVTMRCQPILGHNTVFWYRQTMMQGLELLAYFRNRAPLDDSGMPKDRFSAEMPDATLATLKIQPSEPRDSAVYFCASGLGDTSYEQYFGPGTRLTVT.

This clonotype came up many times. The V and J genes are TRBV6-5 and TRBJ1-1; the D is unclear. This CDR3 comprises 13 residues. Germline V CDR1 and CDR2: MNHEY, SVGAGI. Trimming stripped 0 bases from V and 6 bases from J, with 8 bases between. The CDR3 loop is CASSYSTGAEAFF. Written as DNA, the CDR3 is TGTGCCAGCAGTTACTCGACGGGAGCTGAAGCTTTCTTT.

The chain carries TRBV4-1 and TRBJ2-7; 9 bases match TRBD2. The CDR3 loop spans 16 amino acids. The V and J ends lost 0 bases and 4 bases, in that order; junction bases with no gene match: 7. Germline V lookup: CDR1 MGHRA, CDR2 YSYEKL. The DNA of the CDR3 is TGCGCCAGCAGCCAAGATCGGCGGGAGGGCGCTTACGAGCAGTACTTC. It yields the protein CASSQDRREGAYEQYF.

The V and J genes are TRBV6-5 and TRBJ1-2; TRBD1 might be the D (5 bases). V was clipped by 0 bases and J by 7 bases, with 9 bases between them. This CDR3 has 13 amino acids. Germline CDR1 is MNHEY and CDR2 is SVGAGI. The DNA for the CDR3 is TGTGCCAGCAGTTACTCATCAGGGTCTGGCTACACCTTC. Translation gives CASSYSSGSGYTF.

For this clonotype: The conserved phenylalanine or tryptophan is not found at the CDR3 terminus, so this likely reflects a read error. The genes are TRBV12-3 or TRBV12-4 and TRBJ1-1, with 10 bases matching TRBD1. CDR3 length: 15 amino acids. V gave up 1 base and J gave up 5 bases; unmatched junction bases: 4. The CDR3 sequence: CASSLVDRGGTEAFV. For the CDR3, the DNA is TGTGCCAGCAGTTTAGTGGACAGGGGGGGGACTGAAGCTTTCGTT.